These 27 T cell receptor beta chains share one sample of origin, sequenced in a study of blood T cell repertoires in COVID-19. Method: immunoSEQ multiplex PCR; TCRdb's copy keeps in-frame clones and lacks some. The sample has about 100,000 clones; just over 90% are singletons. The specimen sequenced was peripheral blood. The origin of the receptors is a man in his fifties or sixties with acute or convalescent COVID-19.

This clone was observed a handful of times. J is TRBJ2-6 and V is TRBV4-3, with a possible D match to TRBD1 (6 bases). Germline-derived CDR1 and CDR2 are LGHNA and YSLEER. The CDR3 runs 16 residues. The V end lost 0 bases, the J end lost 0 bases, and 6 bases lay between the germline ends. The CDR3 loop is CASSQEGGSGANVLTF. The CDR3, as DNA: TGCGCCAGCAGCCAAGAAGGGGGCTCTGGGGCCAACGTCCTGACTTTC.

The V gene is TRBV6-5, the J gene TRBJ1-5, with D tentatively TRBD1 (5 bases). V was cut by 5 bases and J by 2 bases, with 13 bases left in between. Germline CDR1 reads MNHEY; CDR2 reads SVGAGI. The CDR3 extends over 15 amino acids. DNA for the CDR3: TGTGCCAGCAGTCCCCGGCAGGGCGGCAATCAGCCCCAGCATTTT. It yields the protein CASSPRQGGNQPQHF.

The chain recombines TRBV2 with TRBJ2-5, with TRBD1 matching 7 bases. CDR1 SNHLY and CDR2 FYNNEI come from the germline V gene. The CDR3 consists of 15 residues. V shed 3 bases, J shed 5 bases, and the junction held 9 bases outside the gene matches. The CDR3 loop reads CASSESRGGGETQYF. The CDR3 DNA reads as TGTGCCAGCAGTGAGTCCAGAGGGGGCGGCGAGACCCAGTACTTC.

J is TRBJ2-7 and V is TRBV13; D is perhaps TRBD2 (5 bases). CDR3 size: 13 residues. Germline CDR1 PRHDT, CDR2 FYEKMQ (reference sequence). The V gene lost 5 bases and the J gene lost 0 bases, with 8 bases spanning the gap. The CDR3 reads CASSRRDSYEQYF. CDR3 bases: TGTGCCAGCAGCCGCCGGGACTCCTACGAGCAGTACTTC.

This clone was seen once. V is TRBV19 and J is TRBJ2-1; D not certain. The ends were cut back, 3 bases at V and 7 bases at J, with 10 bases in the middle. The V gene's germline CDR1 is LNHDA and CDR2 SQIVND (reference sequence). The CDR3 extends over 13 amino acids. For the CDR3, the DNA is TGTGCCAGTAGTATGGCCCGTGTGAATGAGCAGTTCTTC. Its protein is CASSMARVNEQFF.

This clone was seen once. The chain couples TRBV25-1 to TRBJ1-6; possibly TRBD1 for D (5 bases). Trimming shortened V by 8 bases and J by 14 bases, and 28 bases separated the two germline ends. This CDR3 has 16 amino acids. Germline loops: CDR1 MGHDK, CDR2 SYGVNS. CDR3 sequence (DNA): TGTGCCAGCGGAACTAAACGGGACTGCGAATTCGGGGCCCTCCACTTT. It yields the protein CASGTKRDCEFGALHF.

The V call is TRBV4-3, the J call TRBJ1-2; possible D gene TRBD1, 5 bases. Looked up from germline, CDR1 is LGHNA and CDR2 is YSLEER. The V end lost 3 bases, the J end lost 6 bases, and 14 bases lay between the germline ends. This CDR3 contains 14 residues. CDR3 nucleotide sequence: TGCGCCAGCAGCCATCAGGGTAGTGCGGATGGCTACACCTTC. It translates to CASSHQGSADGYTF.

The chain joins TRBV2 to TRBJ1-2; D not certain. Trimming removed 3 bases at V and 7 bases at J, with 18 bases between. Germline lookup yields CDR1 SNHLY and CDR2 FYNNEI. This CDR3 spans 15 amino acids. The CDR3 loop reads CASSEMADPAGGYTF. In DNA form, the CDR3 reads TGTGCCAGCAGTGAGATGGCGGACCCAGCGGGTGGCTACACCTTC.

The chain links TRBV14 to TRBJ2-3; the match to TRBD2 covers 11 bases. The CDR3 spans 18 residues. Per germline, CDR1 SGHDN and CDR2 FVKESK. With V trimmed by 1 base and J by 4 bases, 10 bases remained unmatched. CDR3 residues: CASSQAGGTSGRSDTQYF. In nucleotides, the CDR3 is TGTGCCAGCAGCCAAGCGGGCGGTACTAGCGGGAGATCAGATACGCAGTATTTT.

The V gene is TRBV14, the J gene TRBJ2-3, with 13 bases that match TRBD2. Looked up from germline, CDR1 is SGHDN and CDR2 is FVKESK. Trimming cost V 4 bases and J 5 bases; bases outside gene matches: 6. CDR3 length equals 16 residues. CDR3 in amino acids: CASSPGLAGAIDTQYF. The CDR3 DNA reads TGTGCCAGCAGCCCTGGACTAGCGGGAGCGATAGATACGCAGTATTTT.

This chain connects TRBV27 to TRBJ2-2, with 9 bases aligning to TRBD2. Germline loops: CDR1 MNHEY, CDR2 SMNVEV (reference sequence). V lost 7 bases, J lost 0 bases, and 12 bases stayed unmatched. The CDR3 contains 18 residues. The chain's CDR3 is CASIPFPSGVTNTGELFF. The CDR3 nucleotides read TGTGCCAGCATCCCATTCCCTAGCGGGGTCACGAACACCGGGGAGCTGTTTTTT.

In the case of this clone: The germline gene is not matched at one end of the junction; a read error may be the cause. The J gene is TRBJ1-2, the V gene TRBV6-1; tentatively, D is TRBD1 (6 bases). CDR3 length equals 15 residues. Per the germline V gene, CDR1 is MNHNS and CDR2 is SASEGT. CDR3 DNA: TGTGCCAGCAGTAAAGCAAACAGGGTAAACTATGGCTACACCTTC. It is translated as CASSKANRVNYGYTF.

The gene calls are TRBV25-1 and TRBJ2-2; no clear D. Germline V gives CDR1 MGHDK, CDR2 SYGVNS. Trimming shortened V by 10 bases and J by 3 bases, and 9 bases separated the two germline ends. The CDR3 extends over 12 amino acids. The DNA for the CDR3 is TGTGCCACCAACACCTACACCGGGGAGCTGTTTTTT. Encoded protein: CATNTYTGELFF.

The chain links TRBV18 to TRBJ1-1; 12 bases are shared with TRBD1. J gave up 5 bases and V 5 bases, and 6 bases lay outside the gene matches. CDR3 length: 15 amino acids. Germline CDR1 and CDR2: KGHSH and LQKENI. CDR3 DNA: TGTGCCAGCTCAGGGACAGGGGGCGCATCGACTGAAGCTTTCTTT. Amino acids: CASSGTGGASTEAFF.

This chain links TRBV3-1 (or the pseudogene TRBV3-2) with TRBJ2-7; D is ambiguous. The germline V gene has CDR1 LGHDT and CDR2 YNNKEL (reference sequence). V was cut by 0 bases and J by 5 bases, with 14 bases left in between. The CDR3 loop spans 15 amino acids. The DNA for the CDR3 is TGTGCCAGCAGCCAAGATGCCGGCCGGGTCGACGAGCAGTACTTC. Its translation is CASSQDAGRVDEQYF.

The chain couples TRBV9 to TRBJ2-2; 10 positions agree with TRBD2. This CDR3 comprises 16 residues. Germline trimming cut 4 bases from V and 0 bases from J; bases unmatched to any gene: 3. Germline lookup yields CDR1 SGDLS and CDR2 YYNGEE. The CDR3 coding sequence is TGTGCCAGCAGCACCCTAGCGGGGGCGAACACCGGGGAGCTGTTTTTT. Amino acid sequence: CASSTLAGANTGELFF.

The chain links TRBV9 to TRBJ2-3, with D possibly matching TRBD1 (7 bases). The CDR3 covers 15 residues. V lost 3 bases, J lost 0 bases, and 11 bases lay in between. Germline V gene lookup returns CDR1 SGDLS and CDR2 YYNGEE. CDR3 region: CASSGRGASTDTQYF. The CDR3 nucleotides read TGTGCCAGCAGCGGCAGGGGGGCCAGCACAGATACGCAGTATTTT.

The CDR3 region is CASSRLNSPLHF. DNA of the CDR3: TGTGCCAGCAGTAGACTAAATTCACCCCTCCACTTT. The rearrangement links TRBV27 to TRBJ1-6, with D uncertain. Germline lookup yields CDR1 MNHEY and CDR2 SMNVEV (reference sequence). This CDR3 is 12 amino acids long. V lost 5 bases, J lost 7 bases, and 6 bases lay in between.

The rearrangement uses TRBV14 and TRBJ1-1; perhaps TRBD1 as D (5 bases). The CDR3 runs to 14 residues. Trimming shortened V by 4 bases and J by 5 bases, and 14 bases separated the two germline ends. Germline V gives CDR1 SGHDN, CDR2 FVKESK. The chain's CDR3 is CASSLDRRLTEAFF. DNA for the CDR3: TGTGCCAGCAGCCTTGACAGACGCCTTACTGAAGCTTTCTTT.

The chain has TRBV24-1 and TRBJ2-1; D is possibly TRBD1 (8 bases). The CDR3 runs to 16 residues. The V and J ends lost 3 bases and 8 bases respectively, with 19 bases between them. Germline V lookup: CDR1 KGHDR, CDR2 SFDVKD. The DNA of the CDR3 is TGTGCCACCAGTGATACAGGGGGGGGGCTCGGCTATGAGCAGTTCTTC. Its protein product is CATSDTGGGLGYEQFF.

The chain carries TRBV18 and TRBJ2-3; D perhaps matches TRBD1 (6 bases). Germline values: CDR1 KGHSH, CDR2 LQKENI. Trimming left V 2 bases short and J 1 base short, with 13 bases between. This CDR3 is built from 16 residues. CDR3 nucleotide sequence: TGTGCCAGCTCACCATCCAGGGGCGCCGGCACAGATACGCAGTATTTT. It is translated as CASSPSRGAGTDTQYF.

The chain couples TRBV6-6 to TRBJ2-7; the match to TRBD2 covers 9 bases. J lost 2 bases, V lost 6 bases, and 11 bases had no gene match. The germline V gene encodes CDR1 MNHNY and CDR2 SVGAGI (reference sequence). The CDR3 extends over 16 amino acids. The CDR3 protein is CASSPFGASGAYEQYF. The CDR3, as DNA: TGTGCCAGCAGCCCCTTTGGGGCTAGCGGGGCCTACGAGCAGTACTTC.

The chain is built from TRBV5-8 and TRBJ1-5; the D is unclear. CDR1 SGHTS and CDR2 YDEGEE come from the germline V gene. The CDR3 length is 15 residues. With 0 bases removed from V and 2 bases from J, the gap between germline ends came to 9 bases. The CDR3 sequence is CASSLARLGNQPQHF. CDR3 DNA sequence: TGTGCCAGCAGCTTGGCCAGGTTGGGCAATCAGCCCCAGCATTTT.

The DNA of the CDR3 is TGCAGCGTTGAACCCACCCTCGCGGGAGGGCCCAGTGAGCAGTTCTTC. Protein: CSVEPTLAGGPSEQFF. V usage is TRBV29-1 and J usage is TRBJ2-1; 9 bases fit TRBD2. The V segment lost 2 bases and the J segment 9 bases; nucleotides outside the gene matches: 14. Germline assignment: CDR1 SQVTM and CDR2 ANQGSEA. The CDR3 covers 16 residues.

The chain combines TRBV3-1 (or the pseudogene TRBV3-2) with TRBJ2-2, with D perhaps matching TRBD2 (5 bases). Trimming stripped 0 bases from V and 7 bases from J, with 12 bases between. This CDR3 region has 15 residues. CDR1 and CDR2 (germline): LGHDT, YNNKEL (reference sequence). The CDR3 sequence is CASSQEGLGSGELFF. The DNA of the CDR3 is TGTGCCAGCAGCCAAGAAGGTTTGGGGAGCGGGGAGCTGTTTTTT.

The chain links TRBV5-6 to TRBJ1-2; D possibly corresponds to TRBD1 (5 bases). Germline V gives CDR1 SGHDT, CDR2 YYEEEE. The CDR3 covers 13 residues. The ends were cut back, 1 base at V and 4 bases at J, with 8 bases in the middle. CDR3 protein: CASSLLQAYGYTF. The DNA for the CDR3 is TGTGCCAGCAGCTTGTTACAGGCCTATGGCTACACCTTC.

The chain uses TRBV5-1 and TRBJ2-3, with TRBD1 as a possible D gene (5 bases). The CDR3 is 15 amino acids. CDR1 SGHRS and CDR2 YFSETQ come from the germline V gene. V dropped 4 bases and J dropped 0 bases, with 12 bases sitting between them. CDR3 sequence (DNA): TGCGCCAGCAGCCTGACAGATCCTAGCACAGATACGCAGTATTTT. This encodes CASSLTDPSTDTQYF.